A single sample is the source of the 18 T cell receptor beta chains below, sequenced in a study of circulating and synovial CD4+ cells in juvenile arthritis. The data were produced by immunoSEQ multiplex PCR, yet TCRdb's version contains in-frame clones alone and is incomplete. Of around 35,000 clones in the sample, 95% are singletons; the top ten hold 0.15% to 0.2%. Material for sequencing was CD4+ T cells from blood. The receptor source for this set is a human donor with juvenile idiopathic arthritis.

This chain joins TRBV20-1 and TRBJ2-1, with a weak D call TRBD2 (5 bases). The length of the CDR3 is 10 residues. Germline CDR1 is DFQATT and CDR2 is SNEGSKA (reference sequence). This CDR3 reads CMPEGNEQFF. CDR3 DNA sequence: TGCATGCCCGAGGGTAATGAGCAGTTCTTC.

V gene TRBV18 combines with J gene TRBJ1-1; D remains unclear. Germline V gene data show CDR1 as KGHSH and CDR2 as LQKENI. V was shortened by 3 bases and J by 0 bases, with 5 bases between the two germline ends. This CDR3 region has 13 residues. The chain's CDR3 is CASSPDLNTEAFF. DNA for the CDR3: TGTGCCAGCTCACCTGACTTGAACACTGAAGCTTTCTTT.

The chain uses TRBV4-1 and TRBJ2-1; D remains ambiguous. The V end lost 0 bases, the J end lost 15 bases, and 15 bases lay between the germline ends. The length of the CDR3 is 13 residues. CDR1 and CDR2 (germline): MGHRA, YSYEKL. CDR3 in DNA: TGCGCCAGCAGCCAAGATCTCCTGCTAGTGCTGTTCTTC. Its translation: CASSQDLLLVLFF.

The V and J genes are TRBV7-2 and TRBJ1-1, with 9 nucleotides matching TRBD1. J was trimmed by 1 base and V by 3 bases; bases with no gene match: 6. CDR3 length: 16 amino acids. The germline gives CDR1 SGHTA, CDR2 FQGNSA. CDR3 nucleotide sequence: TGTGCCAGCAGCTTCTCGGGACAGGGAACGAACACTGAAGCTTTCTTT. This translates into CASSFSGQGTNTEAFF. Together with reference TRBV7-2 and TRBJ1-1, the CDR3 gives the full variable domain: GAGVSQSPSNKVTEKGKDVELRCDPISGHTALYWYRQSLGQGLEFLIYFQGNSAPDKSGLPSDRFSAERTGGSVSTLTIQRTQQEDSAVYLCASSFSGQGTNTEAFFGQGTRLTVV.

As DNA, the CDR3 is TGTGCCAGCAGCTCCGGACTAGCGGGGGGCGATACGCAGTATTTT. Amino acid sequence: CASSSGLAGGDTQYF. V and J are TRBV5-4 and TRBJ2-3, with TRBD2 matching over 14 bases. The germline CDR1 and CDR2 sequences are SGHNT and YYREEE (reference sequence). There are 15 residues in the CDR3. J was trimmed by 6 bases and V by 3 bases; bases with no gene match: 3.

CDR3 loop: CASSPVGGETQYF. The CDR3 region has the DNA TGTGCCAGCAGCCCCGTCGGGGGAGAGACCCAGTACTTC. The rearrangement links TRBV7-8 to TRBJ2-5; possible D gene TRBD2, 6 bases. The V end was cut by 5 bases, the J end by 4 bases, with 11 bases between. Germline assignment: CDR1 SGHVS and CDR2 FQNEAQ. The CDR3 consists of 13 residues.

Here the CDR3 reads CASSQDLLGQFEGELFF. The CDR3 nucleotides read TGTGCCAGCAGCCAAGACCTATTAGGACAGTTCGAGGGGGAGCTGTTTTTT. The chain is built from TRBV4-2 and TRBJ2-2; possible D gene TRBD1, 6 bases. The V end lost 0 bases, the J end lost 8 bases, and 19 bases lay between the germline ends. Germline V lookup: CDR1 LGHNA, CDR2 YNFKEQ. This CDR3 is built from 17 residues.

This clone showed up just once. This rearrangement joins TRBV18 to TRBJ1-1, with unresolved D. There are 14 residues in the CDR3. Germline-derived CDR1 and CDR2 are KGHSH and LQKENI. The germline V and J ends were trimmed by 0 bases and 3 bases, with 8 bases remaining between them. The CDR3 bases are TGTGCCAGCTCACCACCTGGCTCCGACACTGAAGCTTTCTTT. Translating it yields CASSPPGSDTEAFF.

This chain uses TRBV20-1 with TRBJ2-3, with 7 bases identical to TRBD1. V dropped 7 bases and J dropped 15; count of bases not matched to a gene: 13. This CDR3 has 11 residues. CDR1 and CDR2 from the germline V gene are DFQATT and SNEGSKA (reference sequence). The CDR3 spells CSVAPGGAQYF. The CDR3 bases are TGCAGTGTTGCCCCAGGGGGAGCACAATATTTT.

The CDR3 DNA reads TGTGCCAGCAGCTTAGCGGGGCGCTCCTACAATGAGCAGTTCTTC. It is translated as CASSLAGRSYNEQFF. The chain couples TRBV7-6 to TRBJ2-1, with D maybe TRBD1 (5 bases). V was pared by 0 bases and J by 0 bases, with 6 bases between. Germline loops: CDR1 SGHVS, CDR2 FNYEAQ. CDR3 length: 15 amino acids. Full variable domain (missing parts from reference TRBV7-6 and TRBJ2-1): GAGVSQSPRYKVTKRGQDVALRCDPISGHVSLYWYRQALGQGPEFLTYFNYEAQQDKSGLPNDRFSAERPEGSISTLTIQRTEQRDSAMYRCASSLAGRSYNEQFFGPGTRLTVL.

The chain has TRBV18 and TRBJ2-7, with 7 bases aligning to TRBD2. V lost 3 bases to trimming and J lost 4 bases; unmatched junction nucleotides: 3. This CDR3 has 13 amino acids. Per germline, CDR1 KGHSH and CDR2 LQKENI. CDR3 sequence (DNA): TGTGCCAGCTCACCTCCCGGGGGGTACGAGCAGTACTTC. It specifies CASSPPGGYEQYF.

The rearrangement uses TRBV5-1 and TRBJ2-2; no firm D call. Germline-derived CDR1 and CDR2 are SGHRS and YFSETQ. This CDR3 has 12 residues. V was clipped by 2 bases and J by 5 bases, with 4 bases between them. CDR3 nucleotides: TGCGCCAGCAGCTTTCCGACCGGGGAGCTGTTTTTT. The encoded protein is CASSFPTGELFF.

The chain combines TRBV5-4 with TRBJ2-1, with TRBD2 identical over 8 bases. Germline V lookup: CDR1 SGHNT, CDR2 YYREEE (reference sequence). This CDR3 is 16 amino acids long. V lost 3 bases, J lost 1 base, and 6 bases stayed unmatched. The CDR3 loop is CASSSEAGVSYNEQFF. CDR3 in DNA: TGTGCCAGCAGCTCAGAAGCGGGAGTGTCCTACAATGAGCAGTTCTTC.

The V and J genes are TRBV27 and TRBJ2-2; the match to TRBD1 covers 8 bases. CDR3 size: 14 residues. V dropped 4 bases and J dropped 7; count of bases not matched to a gene: 5. Germline lookup yields CDR1 MNHEY and CDR2 SMNVEV (reference sequence). The CDR3 bases are TGTGCCAGCAGTTACGACAGGGGTGACGGGGAGCTGTTTTTT. This sequence encodes CASSYDRGDGELFF.

CDR3 amino acids: CASSSDRAPYGYTF. Here the CDR3 DNA reads TGTGCCAGCAGTAGCGACAGGGCCCCCTATGGCTACACCTTC. This sequence joins TRBV13 and TRBJ1-2; TRBD1 agrees at 7 bases. Germline V gene lookup returns CDR1 PRHDT and CDR2 FYEKMQ (reference sequence). The V gene end was trimmed by 6 bases and the J gene end by 4 bases; junction bases not matched to a gene: 8. The CDR3 spans 14 residues.

This sequence joins TRBV18 and TRBJ2-3, with 8 bases aligning to TRBD2. Germline V gene lookup returns CDR1 KGHSH and CDR2 LQKENI. V gave up 4 bases and J gave up 4 bases; unmatched junction bases: 7. The CDR3 length is 15 residues. CDR3 in amino acids: CASSRGGTGADTQYF. The CDR3 DNA is TGTGCCAGCTCACGCGGGGGGACCGGGGCAGATACGCAGTATTTT.

This clone was detected only a few times. The V call is TRBV4-1, the J call TRBJ1-3, with D possibly TRBD1 on 6 matching bases. The CDR3 length is 15 residues. Trimming cost V 2 bases and J 2 bases, with 10 bases left between them. Germline assignment: CDR1 MGHRA and CDR2 YSYEKL. DNA of the CDR3: TGCGCCAGCAGCCAAACAGGGAACCCTGGAAACACCATATATTTT. This gives the protein CASSQTGNPGNTIYF.

J is TRBJ1-5 and V is TRBV28; D remains unclear. The length of the CDR3 is 18 residues. The V gene's germline CDR1 is MDHEN and CDR2 SYDVKM. V lost 7 bases, J lost 0 bases, and 22 bases lay in between. Written as DNA, the CDR3 is TGTGCCAGCAACCCTGTGGCCCGATCTTTATATAGCAATCAGCCCCAGCATTTT. It translates to CASNPVARSLYSNQPQHF.